This T cell receptor beta chain is from a study of blood T cells in healthy people across ages. Primed by a sample-barcoded 5' primer and a J-beta primer mix, a second PCR proceeded for 7 to 11 cycles. Every molecule of cDNA carried a tag from a template-switch adaptor with 12 random nucleotides. In TCRdb, the 5' RACE reads were re-called with MiXCR into one record per CDR3 protein. The repertoire consists of hundreds of thousands of distinct CDR3 sequences, with approximately 25% occurring once and the leading ten covering just under 9.5%. Isolation of PBMCs gave at least 6 million cells per sample. Turning to this clonotype: An end of the junction differs from the germline gene, which may be a read error.

This sample also belongs to another study, concerning T cells of mothers and their children. That work states: Reads recorded for TCR beta CDR3 numbered over 9.5 million per mother and several million per child.

The sequence derives from a boy under 18 in good health. Sequenced input: blood.

CDR3 in DNA: TGTGCCAGCAGCCCCGTTGGTAGCGGGGGGCTCCTCACAGATACGCAGTGTTTT. Its translation: CASSPVGSGGLLTDTQCF. This chain links TRBV7-2 with TRBJ2-3, with 10 bases aligning to TRBD2. The CDR3 totals 18 residues. Germline assignment: CDR1 SGHTA and CDR2 FQGNSA.